A single sample gave rise to the 23 T cell receptor beta chains below, sequenced in a study of blood T cell repertoires in COVID-19 (dated by TCRdb to about 2020). The method behind the library was the immunoSEQ multiplex PCR assay. TCRdb took this table from immuneACCESS and kept in-frame rearrangements with V and J called. Such tables lack part of the clones; where checked against another copy, unresolved V genes explain under half of the gap, and the rest is unexplained. The table for this sample lists roughly 38,000 clones; 78% of them were counted only once. Less than 40% of the sample goes to the ten largest clones. Sequencing was carried out using peripheral blood. The receptor source for this set is a man aged 55 to 69 with acute or convalescent COVID-19.

CDR3 residues: CASSQTVGELFF. CDR3 sequence (DNA): TGTGCCAGCAGCCAAACGGTCGGGGAGCTGTTTTTT. This chain uses TRBV11-2 with TRBJ2-2; D gene uncertain. The CDR3 covers 12 residues. V was clipped by 5 bases and J by 7 bases, with 8 bases between them. The germline CDR1 and CDR2 sequences are SGHAT and FQNNGV.

The chain employs TRBV7-8 and TRBJ2-1; 8 bases are a match to TRBD2. In germline, CDR1 is SGHVS, CDR2 FQNEAQ. The trim removed 1 base at V and 2 bases at J, leaving 4 bases unmatched. CDR3 size: 16 residues. The CDR3 nucleotides are TGTGCCAGCAGCTTAGGGGGGGGACTAGCCTACAATGAGCAGTTCTTC. This sequence encodes CASSLGGGLAYNEQFF.

The rearrangement joins TRBV10-3 to TRBJ2-7; TRBD1 agrees at 7 bases. The CDR3 covers 14 residues. In germline, CDR1 is ENHRY, CDR2 SYGVKD. Trimming at V came to 6 bases and at J to 5 bases, leaving 10 bases not matched to a gene. The CDR3 here is CAISGGQVGDEQYF. The CDR3 nucleotides read TGTGCCATCAGCGGAGGACAGGTCGGGGACGAGCAGTACTTC.

The rearrangement uses TRBV5-6 and TRBJ2-5; D is perhaps TRBD2 (6 bases). Germline values: CDR1 SGHDT, CDR2 YYEEEE. The ends were cut back, 4 bases at V and 5 bases at J, with 15 bases in the middle. The CDR3 is 14 amino acids. CDR3 region: CASSAGPSQETQYF. CDR3 sequence (DNA): TGTGCCAGCAGCGCGGGACCGTCACAGGAGACCCAGTACTTC.

This sequence joins TRBV6-1 and TRBJ1-1; unclear D gene. The CDR3 covers 13 residues. V was shortened by 0 bases and J by 5 bases, with 7 bases between the two germline ends. CDR1 MNHNS and CDR2 SASEGT come from the germline V gene. Here the CDR3 reads CASSEARGTEAFF. In DNA form, the CDR3 reads TGTGCCAGCAGTGAAGCGCGAGGGACTGAAGCTTTCTTT.

This clone appeared a few times. The chain employs TRBV7-2 and TRBJ2-5; a weak D match, TRBD2 (6 bases). The germline V gene encodes CDR1 SGHTA and CDR2 FQGNSA. The V gene lost 3 bases and the J gene lost 2 bases, with 13 bases spanning the gap. This CDR3 has 15 residues. The CDR3 coding sequence is TGTGCCAGCAGCTTCCAGGGTGGGGGGCAAGAGACCCAGTACTTC. The encoded protein is CASSFQGGGQETQYF.

The chain combines TRBV5-4 with TRBJ1-2, with 10 bases lining up with TRBD1. Looked up from germline, CDR1 is SGHNT and CDR2 is YYREEE (reference sequence). The ends lost 4 bases at V and 7 bases at J; junction bases unmatched: 13. The CDR3 is made up of 16 amino acids. This chain's CDR3 is CASSQRRTGGIAGYTF. The CDR3 nucleotides are TGTGCCAGCAGCCAAAGAAGGACAGGGGGAATAGCTGGCTACACCTTC.

This chain connects TRBV19 to TRBJ1-5; TRBD1 aligns across 8 bases. V was pared by 3 bases and J by 5 bases, with 6 bases of the junction left unmatched. CDR3 length equals 15 residues. Germline values: CDR1 LNHDA, CDR2 SQIVND (reference sequence). The CDR3 bases are TGTGCCAGTAGTATCTCGGGACAGGAGCATCAGCCCCAGCATTTT. The encoded protein is CASSISGQEHQPQHF.

The CDR3 protein is CASSLDPRNTEAFF. The CDR3 DNA reads TGTGCCAGCAGCTTGGATCCGAGGAACACTGAAGCTTTCTTT. The chain uses TRBV5-6 and TRBJ1-1; D not resolved. The germline V gene encodes CDR1 SGHDT and CDR2 YYEEEE. Trimming took off 0 bases at V and 1 base at J, with 7 bases between the two ends. CDR3 size: 14 residues.

This chain joins TRBV6-1 and TRBJ2-1; D is unresolved. With 4 bases removed from V and 6 bases from J, the gap between germline ends came to 19 bases. Germline loops: CDR1 MNHNS, CDR2 SASEGT. The length of the CDR3 is 16 residues. The CDR3 DNA reads as TGTGCCAGCAGTGCCAATAATCTAGTTACAATCAATGAGCAGTTCTTC. Translating it yields CASSANNLVTINEQFF.

The chain employs TRBV5-1 and TRBJ2-7; perhaps TRBD1 as D (6 bases). Germline V lookup: CDR1 SGHRS, CDR2 YFSETQ. V shed 0 bases and J shed 0 bases, with 10 bases lying between them. This CDR3 has 15 residues. CDR3 protein: CASSLVPGDSYEQYF. The CDR3 nucleotides are TGCGCCAGCAGCTTGGTACCAGGGGACTCCTACGAGCAGTACTTC.

This sequence joins TRBV7-9 and TRBJ2-7; TRBD2 matches 8 bases. Per germline, CDR1 SEHNR and CDR2 FQNEAQ (reference sequence). This CDR3 has 15 amino acids. J gave up 1 base and V 1 base, and 3 bases lay outside the gene matches. The CDR3 here is CASSLGTSLSYEQYF. The CDR3 bases are TGTGCCAGCAGCTTAGGGACTAGCCTATCCTACGAGCAGTACTTC.

The genes are TRBV18 and TRBJ1-1; D is uncertain. Germline assignment: CDR1 KGHSH and CDR2 LQKENI. CDR3 length: 14 amino acids. Deletions cut 2 bases from V and 1 base from J, with 8 bases between. The CDR3: CASSPLGRNTEAFF. The CDR3 nucleotides are TGTGCCAGCTCACCATTGGGGAGGAACACTGAAGCTTTCTTT.

The chain links TRBV3-1 (or the pseudogene TRBV3-2) to TRBJ2-1, with 12 bases aligning to TRBD2. Germline assignment: CDR1 LGHDT and CDR2 YNNKEL (reference sequence). The CDR3 runs 16 residues. J gave up 5 bases and V 4 bases, and 6 bases lay outside the gene matches. The CDR3 region is CASSPGLAGTHNEQFF. For the CDR3, the DNA is TGTGCCAGCAGCCCCGGACTAGCGGGGACCCACAATGAGCAGTTCTTC.

The chain recombines TRBV4-1 with TRBJ1-1; tentative D call: TRBD1 (5 bases). Germline V lookup: CDR1 MGHRA, CDR2 YSYEKL. The CDR3 covers 13 residues. The V end was cut by 4 bases, the J end by 1 base, with 7 bases between. The CDR3 nucleotides are TGCGCCAGCAGCCCTCAGGGGAACACTGAAGCTTTCTTT. As protein: CASSPQGNTEAFF.

V usage is TRBV7-2 and J usage is TRBJ1-2; D remains ambiguous. V was pared by 1 base and J by 7 bases, with 16 bases between. Germline lookup yields CDR1 SGHTA and CDR2 FQGNSA. The CDR3 is 15 residues long. The CDR3 DNA follows: TGTGCCAGCAGCTTAGGGGCAAAACTCGAACGTGGCTACACCTTC. The encoded protein is CASSLGAKLERGYTF.

This clone appeared a single time. This chain links TRBV6-5 with TRBJ1-5; D might be TRBD1 (5 bases). Germline values: CDR1 MNHEY, CDR2 SVGAGI. With 2 bases removed from V and 2 bases from J, the gap between germline ends came to 7 bases. The CDR3 runs 14 residues. CDR3 bases: TGTGCCAGCAGTTACGGGGCAGGCAATCAGCCCCAGCATTTT. This gives the protein CASSYGAGNQPQHF.

The rearrangement joins TRBV5-1 to TRBJ2-1; TRBD1 might be the D (6 bases). The CDR3 is made up of 13 amino acids. CDR1 and CDR2 (germline): SGHRS, YFSETQ. Trimming stripped 3 bases from V and 6 bases from J, with 10 bases between. CDR3 protein: CASSSGQRNEQFF. CDR3 DNA sequence: TGCGCCAGCAGCTCCGGACAGCGCAATGAGCAGTTCTTC.

The rearrangement uses TRBV7-2 and TRBJ2-3; 10 bases fit TRBD2. CDR1 SGHTA and CDR2 FQGNSA come from the germline V gene. The CDR3 runs 16 residues. V dropped 4 bases and J dropped 0; count of bases not matched to a gene: 4. As DNA, the CDR3 is TGTGCCAGCAGCTCGACTAGCGGGCTAAGCACAGATACGCAGTATTTT. Translation gives CASSSTSGLSTDTQYF.

This sequence joins TRBV3-1 (or the pseudogene TRBV3-2) and TRBJ1-2; 9 nucleotides align to TRBD1. The CDR3 has 16 amino acids. V dropped 1 base and J dropped 2; count of bases not matched to a gene: 5. Germline-derived CDR1 and CDR2 are LGHDT and YNNKEL (reference sequence). The CDR3 sequence: CASSQGNGQGNYGYTF. CDR3 nucleotide sequence: TGTGCCAGCAGCCAAGGAAACGGACAGGGGAACTATGGCTACACCTTC.

The V call is TRBV10-3, the J call TRBJ1-4; weak D call: TRBD1 (5 bases). CDR3 length equals 12 residues. Trimming took off 3 bases at V and 8 bases at J, with 7 bases between the two ends. Germline lookup yields CDR1 ENHRY and CDR2 SYGVKD. In nucleotides, the CDR3 is TGTGCCATCAGTGACACAGGCGAAAAACTGTTTTTT. Amino acid sequence: CAISDTGEKLFF.

This rearrangement joins TRBV24-1 to TRBJ2-2, with a weak D call TRBD1 (6 bases). The CDR3 is 15 amino acids. Germline assignment: CDR1 KGHDR and CDR2 SFDVKD. Trimming cost V 0 bases and J 6 bases, with 10 bases left between them. The CDR3 spells CATSDLQQGAGELFF. In nucleotides, the CDR3 is TGTGCCACCAGTGATTTGCAACAGGGTGCCGGGGAGCTGTTTTTT.

The chain employs TRBV9 and TRBJ2-1; 11 nucleotides agree with TRBD2. Germline trimming cut 4 bases from V and 3 bases from J; bases unmatched to any gene: 9. The CDR3 has 17 residues. Germline V gene data show CDR1 as SGDLS and CDR2 as YYNGEE. CDR3 amino acids: CASSSPTSGTLYNEQFF. CDR3 nucleotides: TGTGCCAGCAGCTCCCCGACTAGCGGGACTCTCTACAATGAGCAGTTCTTC.